This T cell receptor (beta chain) was captured in a study of blood T cell repertoires in COVID-19. Study as a whole: T cells, B-cell-depleted T cells, or PBMCs supplied cDNA or gDNA.

CDR1 and CDR2 (germline): MGHRA, YSYEKL. The CDR3 is 15 amino acids. The trim removed 4 bases at V and 0 bases at J, leaving 4 bases unmatched. TCRdb's copy holds only in-frame clones and misses some; the assay was immunoSEQ multiplex PCR. The sample carries approximately 300,000 clones, about 90% recorded once. Sequenced sample: peripheral blood. This TCR came from a woman in her twenties or thirties with COVID-19, enrolled during active disease. The V and J genes are TRBV4-1 and TRBJ2-5, with 8 bases fitting TRBD2. This chain's CDR3 is CASSPTGGYQETQYF. In DNA form, the CDR3 reads TGCGCCAGCAGCCCAACGGGGGGGTACCAAGAGACCCAGTACTTC.